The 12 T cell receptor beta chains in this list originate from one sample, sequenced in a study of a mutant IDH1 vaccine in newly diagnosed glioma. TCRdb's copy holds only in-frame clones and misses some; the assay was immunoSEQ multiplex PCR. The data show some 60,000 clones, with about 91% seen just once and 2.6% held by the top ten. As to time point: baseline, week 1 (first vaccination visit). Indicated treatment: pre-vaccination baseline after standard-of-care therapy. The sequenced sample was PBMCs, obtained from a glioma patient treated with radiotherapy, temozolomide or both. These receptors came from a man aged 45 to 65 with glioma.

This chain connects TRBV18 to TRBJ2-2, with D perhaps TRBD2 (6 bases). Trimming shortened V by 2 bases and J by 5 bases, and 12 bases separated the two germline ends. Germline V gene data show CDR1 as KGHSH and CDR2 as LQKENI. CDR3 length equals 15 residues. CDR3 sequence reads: CASSPDSGGTGELFF. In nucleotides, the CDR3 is TGTGCCAGCTCACCAGACAGTGGAGGGACCGGGGAGCTGTTTTTT.

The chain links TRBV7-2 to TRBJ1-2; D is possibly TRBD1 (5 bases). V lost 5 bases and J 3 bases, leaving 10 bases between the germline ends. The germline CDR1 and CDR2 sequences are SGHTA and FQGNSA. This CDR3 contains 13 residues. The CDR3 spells CASSPREDYGYTF. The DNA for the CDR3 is TGTGCCAGCAGCCCCAGGGAGGACTATGGCTACACCTTC.

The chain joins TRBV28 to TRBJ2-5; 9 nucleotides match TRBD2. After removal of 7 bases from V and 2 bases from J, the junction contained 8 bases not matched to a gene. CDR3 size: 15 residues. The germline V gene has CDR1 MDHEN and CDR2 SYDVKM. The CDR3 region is CASKGWGLAQETQYF. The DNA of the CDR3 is TGTGCCAGCAAAGGGTGGGGACTAGCACAAGAGACCCAGTACTTC. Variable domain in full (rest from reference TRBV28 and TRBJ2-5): DVKVTQSSRYLVKRTGEKVFLECVQDMDHENMFWYRQDPGLGLRLIYFSYDVKMKEKGDIPEGYSVSREKKERFSLILESASTNQTSMYLCASKGWGLAQETQYFGPGTRLLVL.

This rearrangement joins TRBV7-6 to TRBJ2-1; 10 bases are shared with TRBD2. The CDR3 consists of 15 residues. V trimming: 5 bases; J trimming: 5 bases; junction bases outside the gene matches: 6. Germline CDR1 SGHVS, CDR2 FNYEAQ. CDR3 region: CASSLSGGTNNEQFF. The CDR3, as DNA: TGTGCCAGCAGCCTTAGCGGGGGGACCAACAATGAGCAGTTCTTC.

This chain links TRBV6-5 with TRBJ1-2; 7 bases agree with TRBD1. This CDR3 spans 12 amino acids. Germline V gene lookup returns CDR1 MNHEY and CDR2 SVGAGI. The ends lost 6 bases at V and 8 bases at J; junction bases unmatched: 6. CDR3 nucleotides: TGTGCCAGCAGGCAGACAGGGTACGGCTACACCTTC. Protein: CASRQTGYGYTF.

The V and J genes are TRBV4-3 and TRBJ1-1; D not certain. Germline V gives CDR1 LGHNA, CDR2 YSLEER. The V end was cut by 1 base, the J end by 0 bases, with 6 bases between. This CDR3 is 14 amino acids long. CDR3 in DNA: TGCGCCAGCAGCCAAGGGACCATGAACACTGAAGCTTTCTTT. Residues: CASSQGTMNTEAFF.

CDR3 DNA sequence: TGTGCCAGCAGGAGCTCTGGAAACACCATATATTTT. It codes for CASRSSGNTIYF. The chain employs TRBV28 and TRBJ1-3; D is unclear. This CDR3 comprises 12 residues. The ends were cut back, 6 bases at V and 0 bases at J, with 3 bases in the middle. Germline assignment: CDR1 MDHEN and CDR2 SYDVKM.

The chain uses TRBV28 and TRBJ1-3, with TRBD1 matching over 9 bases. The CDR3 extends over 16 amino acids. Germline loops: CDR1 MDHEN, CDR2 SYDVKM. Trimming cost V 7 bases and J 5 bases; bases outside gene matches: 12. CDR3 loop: CASTPPGGQGRNTIYF. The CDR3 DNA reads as TGTGCCAGCACCCCCCCAGGAGGACAGGGGAGAAACACCATATATTTT. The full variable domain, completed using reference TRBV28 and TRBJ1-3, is DVKVTQSSRYLVKRTGEKVFLECVQDMDHENMFWYRQDPGLGLRLIYFSYDVKMKEKGDIPEGYSVSREKKERFSLILESASTNQTSMYLCASTPPGGQGRNTIYFGEGSWLTVV.

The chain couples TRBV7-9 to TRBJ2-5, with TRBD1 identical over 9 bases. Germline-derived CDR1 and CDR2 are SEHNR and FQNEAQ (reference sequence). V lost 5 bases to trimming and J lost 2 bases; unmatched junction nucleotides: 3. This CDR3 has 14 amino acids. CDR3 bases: TGTGCCAGCAGCCGGACAGGGGATCAAGAGACCCAGTACTTC. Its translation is CASSRTGDQETQYF.

The CDR3 DNA is TGTGCCTCCAAACGGCAGGGGGCCCCCTACGAGCAGTACTTC. This codes for CASKRQGAPYEQYF. The rearrangement joins TRBV7-2 to TRBJ2-7, with 8 bases identical to TRBD1. The trim removed 11 bases at V and 2 bases at J, leaving 11 bases unmatched. Germline values: CDR1 SGHTA, CDR2 FQGNSA. The CDR3 runs 14 residues.

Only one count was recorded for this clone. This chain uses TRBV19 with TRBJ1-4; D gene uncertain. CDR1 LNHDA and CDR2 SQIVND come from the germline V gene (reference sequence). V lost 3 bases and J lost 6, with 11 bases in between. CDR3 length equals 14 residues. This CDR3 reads CASSIGPIDEKLFF. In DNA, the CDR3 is TGTGCCAGTAGTATCGGCCCAATAGATGAAAAACTGTTTTTT.

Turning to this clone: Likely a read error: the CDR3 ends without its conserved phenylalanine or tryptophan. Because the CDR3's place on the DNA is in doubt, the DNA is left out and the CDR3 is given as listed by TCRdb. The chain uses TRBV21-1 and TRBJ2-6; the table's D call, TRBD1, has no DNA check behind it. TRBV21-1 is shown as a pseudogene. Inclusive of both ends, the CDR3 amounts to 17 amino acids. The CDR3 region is CASSKEKVPDLTGAPPQ.